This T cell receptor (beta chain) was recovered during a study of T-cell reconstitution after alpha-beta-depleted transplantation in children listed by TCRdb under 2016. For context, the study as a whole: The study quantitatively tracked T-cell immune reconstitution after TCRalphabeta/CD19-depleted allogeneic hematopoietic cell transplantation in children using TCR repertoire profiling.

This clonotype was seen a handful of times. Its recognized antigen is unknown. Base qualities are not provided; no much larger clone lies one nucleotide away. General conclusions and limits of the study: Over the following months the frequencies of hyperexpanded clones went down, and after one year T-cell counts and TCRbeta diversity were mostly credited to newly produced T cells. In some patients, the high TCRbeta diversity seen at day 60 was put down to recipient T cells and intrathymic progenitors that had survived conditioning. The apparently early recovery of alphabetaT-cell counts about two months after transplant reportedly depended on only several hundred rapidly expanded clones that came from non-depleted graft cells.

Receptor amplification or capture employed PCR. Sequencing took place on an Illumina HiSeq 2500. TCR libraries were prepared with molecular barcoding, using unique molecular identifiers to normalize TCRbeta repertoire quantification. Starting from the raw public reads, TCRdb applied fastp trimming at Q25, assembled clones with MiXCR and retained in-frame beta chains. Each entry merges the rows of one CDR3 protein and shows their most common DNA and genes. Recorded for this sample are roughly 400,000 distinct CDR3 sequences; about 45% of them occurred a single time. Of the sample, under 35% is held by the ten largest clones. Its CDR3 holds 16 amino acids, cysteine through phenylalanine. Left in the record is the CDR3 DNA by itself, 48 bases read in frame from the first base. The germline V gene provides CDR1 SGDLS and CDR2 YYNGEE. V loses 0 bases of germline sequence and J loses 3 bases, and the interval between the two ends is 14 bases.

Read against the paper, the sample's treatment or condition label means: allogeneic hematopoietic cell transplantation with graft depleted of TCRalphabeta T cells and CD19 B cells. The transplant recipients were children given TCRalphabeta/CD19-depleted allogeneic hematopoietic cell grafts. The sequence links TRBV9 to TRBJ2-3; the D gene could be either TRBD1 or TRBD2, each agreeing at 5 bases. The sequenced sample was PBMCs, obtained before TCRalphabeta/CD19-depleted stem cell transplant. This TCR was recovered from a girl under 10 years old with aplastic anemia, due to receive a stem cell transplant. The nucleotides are TGTGCCAGCAGCGTAGCCCGGGACCCAAGGACAGATACGCAGTATTTT. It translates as CASSVARDPRTDTQYF.